The T cell receptor (beta chain) described here comes from a study of T cell repertoires in ileal Crohn's disease. Patients were adults with ileal or ileocolonic Crohn's disease needing resection. As for this clone: Its antigen is currently unknown.

Notes on the study in general: Clonal expansions were more frequent in active smokers than non-smokers at surgery.

V was clipped by 0 bases and J by 5 bases; unmatched bases: 5. The CDR3 extends over 16 amino acids. CDR1 is KGHSH, CDR2 LQKENI, per germline. Each sample's TCRB immunosequencing used 450 to 650 nanograms of biopsy DNA. Produced via immunoSEQ multiplex PCR; TCRdb's table is partial and in-frame only. The table records tens of thousands of clones, 80% to 90% of them present only once. Sequencing used ileal tissue. The source is an adult with Crohn's disease. The V and J genes are TRBV18 and TRBJ1-4; 8 bases are shared with TRBD1. The CDR3 loop reads CASSPPFRTGNEKLFF. CDR3 sequence (DNA): TGTGCCAGCTCACCACCGTTCCGGACAGGGAATGAAAAACTGTTTTTT. Full variable domain (outside the CDR3, taken from reference TRBV18 and TRBJ1-4): NAGVMQNPRHLVRRRGQEARLRCSPMKGHSHVYWYRQLPEEGLKFMVYLQKENIIDESGMPKERFSAEFPKEGPSILRIQQVVRGDSAAYFCASSPPFRTGNEKLFFGSGTQLSVL.